The entry below gives a single TCR beta chain sequence along with its context. These data come from a study of T cell repertoires in breast cancer. An expanded emulsion RT-PCR with primers for all TCR V genes paired CD8+ T cell chains. The V end lost 0 bases, the J end lost 2 bases, and 10 bases lay between the germline ends. CDR3 size: 16 residues. Germline V gene lookup returns CDR1 MRHNA and CDR2 SNTAGT. A second nested PCR with blocking oligonucleotides suppressed unpaired genes. TCRdb independently ran MiXCR on the emulsion pairing reads; one entry per CDR3 protein. Of some 4,600 distinct CDR3 sequences detected, approximately 36% appear once; the ten largest clones hold around a third.

The chain uses TRBV6-4 and TRBJ2-2; D may correspond to TRBD1 or TRBD2 (5 bases each). The material sequenced was CD8+ T cells. The sequence came from a pool of human donors with breast cancer or a healthy control (not recorded which). The CDR3, as DNA: TGTGCCAGCAGTGACTCTGGCCGGGACAACACCGGGGAGCTGTTTTTT. Amino acids: CASSDSGRDNTGELFF.